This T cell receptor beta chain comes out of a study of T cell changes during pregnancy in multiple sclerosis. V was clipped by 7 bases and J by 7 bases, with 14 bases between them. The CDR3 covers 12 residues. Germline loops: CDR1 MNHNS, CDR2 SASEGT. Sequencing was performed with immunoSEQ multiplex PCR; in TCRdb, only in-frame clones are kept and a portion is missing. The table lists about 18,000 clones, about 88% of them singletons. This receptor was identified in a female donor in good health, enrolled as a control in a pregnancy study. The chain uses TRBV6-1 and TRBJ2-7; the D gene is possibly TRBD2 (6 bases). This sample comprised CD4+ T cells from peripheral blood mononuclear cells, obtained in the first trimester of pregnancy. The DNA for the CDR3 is TGTGCCAGCACGGGAGTACACGGGGAGCAGTACTTC. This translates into CASTGVHGEQYF.